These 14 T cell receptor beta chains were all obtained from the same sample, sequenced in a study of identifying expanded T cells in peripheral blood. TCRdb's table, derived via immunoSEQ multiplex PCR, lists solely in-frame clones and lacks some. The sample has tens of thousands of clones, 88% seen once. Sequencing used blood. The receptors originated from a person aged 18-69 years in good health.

The CDR3 bases are TGCGCCAGCAGCCAAGAAGCCGTTAGCAATCAGCCCCAGCATTTT. Its protein product is CASSQEAVSNQPQHF. The chain links TRBV4-3 to TRBJ1-5; D is undetermined. V was shortened by 0 bases and J by 0 bases, with 6 bases between the two germline ends. This CDR3 is built from 15 residues. CDR1 and CDR2 (germline): LGHNA, YSLEER.

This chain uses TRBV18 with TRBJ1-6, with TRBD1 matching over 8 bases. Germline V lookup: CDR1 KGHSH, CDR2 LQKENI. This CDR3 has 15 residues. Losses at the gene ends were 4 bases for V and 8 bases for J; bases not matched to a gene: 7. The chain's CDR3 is CASSQLDRVHSPLHF. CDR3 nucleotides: TGTGCCAGCTCACAATTGGACAGGGTCCATTCACCCCTCCACTTT.

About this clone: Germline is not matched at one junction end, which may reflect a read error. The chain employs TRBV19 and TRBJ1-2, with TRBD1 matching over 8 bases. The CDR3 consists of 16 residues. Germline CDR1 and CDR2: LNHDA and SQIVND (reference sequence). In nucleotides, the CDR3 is TGTGCCAGTAGTAATTTCTTTGATTCGGCAGGGGGCTCCCCCCACTTC. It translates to CASSNFFDSAGGSPHF.

The CDR3 loop reads CASSQFLAGGQETQYF. Written as DNA, the CDR3 is TGCGCCAGCAGCCAATTCTTAGCGGGGGGGCAAGAGACCCAGTACTTC. J is TRBJ2-5 and V is TRBV4-3; the match to TRBD2 covers 11 bases. CDR3 length: 16 residues. Germline assignment: CDR1 LGHNA and CDR2 YSLEER. The trim removed 2 bases at V and 2 bases at J, leaving 4 bases unmatched.

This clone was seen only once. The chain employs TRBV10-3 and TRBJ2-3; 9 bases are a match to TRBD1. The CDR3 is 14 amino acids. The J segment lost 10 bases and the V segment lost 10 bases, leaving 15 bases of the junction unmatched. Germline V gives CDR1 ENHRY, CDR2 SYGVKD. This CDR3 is CATRTGTGNNAQYF. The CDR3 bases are TGTGCCACCAGAACCGGGACAGGGAATAATGCGCAGTATTTT.

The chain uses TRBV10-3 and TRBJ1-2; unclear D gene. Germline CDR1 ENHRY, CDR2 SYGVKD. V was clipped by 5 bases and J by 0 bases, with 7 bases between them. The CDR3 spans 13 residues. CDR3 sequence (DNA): TGTGCCATCAGTACGGATTCTAACTATGGCTACACCTTC. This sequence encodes CAISTDSNYGYTF.

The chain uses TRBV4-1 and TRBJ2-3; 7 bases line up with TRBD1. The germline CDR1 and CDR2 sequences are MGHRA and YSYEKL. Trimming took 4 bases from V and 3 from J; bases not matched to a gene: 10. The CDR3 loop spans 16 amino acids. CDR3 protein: CASSRGTAVLTDTQYF. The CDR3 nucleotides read TGCGCCAGCAGCCGTGGGACAGCGGTATTGACAGATACGCAGTATTTT.

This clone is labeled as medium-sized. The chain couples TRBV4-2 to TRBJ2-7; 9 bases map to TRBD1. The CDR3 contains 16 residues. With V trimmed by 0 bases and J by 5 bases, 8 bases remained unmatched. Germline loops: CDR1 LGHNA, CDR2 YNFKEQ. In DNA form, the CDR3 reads TGTGCCAGCAGCCAAGATCGCGGAACAGGGGGCCACGAGCAGTACTTC. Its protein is CASSQDRGTGGHEQYF.

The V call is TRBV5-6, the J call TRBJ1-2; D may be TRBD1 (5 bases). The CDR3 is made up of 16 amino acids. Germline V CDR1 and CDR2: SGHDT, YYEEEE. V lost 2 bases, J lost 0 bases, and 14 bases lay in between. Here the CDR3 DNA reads TGTGCCAGCAGCTTTGGCCTAGGGACTCCTAACTATGGCTACACCTTC. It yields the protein CASSFGLGTPNYGYTF.

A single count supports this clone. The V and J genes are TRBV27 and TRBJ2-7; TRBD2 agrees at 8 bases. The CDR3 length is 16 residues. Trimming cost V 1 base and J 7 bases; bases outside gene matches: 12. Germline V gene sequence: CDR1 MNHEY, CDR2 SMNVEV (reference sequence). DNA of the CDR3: TGTGCCAGCAGTTTATGGAAGGCCTCAGCGGGGGCGGAGCAGTACTTC. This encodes CASSLWKASAGAEQYF.

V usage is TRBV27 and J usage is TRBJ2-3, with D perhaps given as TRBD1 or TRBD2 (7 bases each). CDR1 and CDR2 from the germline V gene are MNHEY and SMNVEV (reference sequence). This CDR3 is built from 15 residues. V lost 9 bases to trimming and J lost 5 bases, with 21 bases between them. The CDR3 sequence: CASIFTGEGRDTQYF. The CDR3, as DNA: TGTGCCAGTATTTTCACAGGGGAGGGACGAGATACGCAGTATTTT.

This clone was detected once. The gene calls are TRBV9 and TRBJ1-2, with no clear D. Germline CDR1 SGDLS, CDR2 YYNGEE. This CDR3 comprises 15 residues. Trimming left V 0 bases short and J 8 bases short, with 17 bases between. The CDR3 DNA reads TGTGCCAGCAGCGTAGATGTGGAAGGAACCTCGGGCTACACCTTC. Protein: CASSVDVEGTSGYTF.

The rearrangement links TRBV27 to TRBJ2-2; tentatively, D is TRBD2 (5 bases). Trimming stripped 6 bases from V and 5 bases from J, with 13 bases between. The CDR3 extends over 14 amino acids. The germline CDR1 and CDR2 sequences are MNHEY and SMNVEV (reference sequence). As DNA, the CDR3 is TGTGCCAGCAGCCGGGGTGAAGGTACCGGGGAGCTGTTTTTT. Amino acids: CASSRGEGTGELFF.

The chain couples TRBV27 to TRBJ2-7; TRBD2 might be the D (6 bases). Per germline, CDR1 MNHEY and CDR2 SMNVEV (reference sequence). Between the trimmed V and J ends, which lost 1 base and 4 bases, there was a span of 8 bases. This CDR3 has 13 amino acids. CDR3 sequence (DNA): TGTGCCAGCAGTTTATGGGCGGGATACGAGCAGTACTTC. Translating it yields CASSLWAGYEQYF.